This entry describes one T cell receptor (beta chain). Its target is unknown. The entry originates in a study of cytomegalovirus exposure and HLA in healthy donors. PCR employed 60 Vbeta and 13 Jbeta primers. Using immunoSEQ multiplex PCR, the repertoire was profiled, and TCRdb retains in-frame clones only, with some absent. The sample yields some 97,000 clones, 79% seen once. V dropped 4 bases and J dropped 7; count of bases not matched to a gene: 21. The CDR3 consists of 19 residues. Germline CDR1 LGHNA, CDR2 YNFKEQ. Study findings and constraints: TCR beta chain V- and J-gene trimming was linked, in a later analysis, to a missense variant in DCLRE1C.

The sequence came from a female donor in good health and CMV-seropositive. Sequenced input: PBMCs. The gene calls are TRBV4-2 and TRBJ2-3; 9 positions match TRBD2. The CDR3 DNA follows: TGTGCCAGCAGCCCCGACGTAGGGGGTGGGCGGGGGGGCTTGAATACGCAGTATTTT. Translated, it gives CASSPDVGGGRGGLNTQYF.